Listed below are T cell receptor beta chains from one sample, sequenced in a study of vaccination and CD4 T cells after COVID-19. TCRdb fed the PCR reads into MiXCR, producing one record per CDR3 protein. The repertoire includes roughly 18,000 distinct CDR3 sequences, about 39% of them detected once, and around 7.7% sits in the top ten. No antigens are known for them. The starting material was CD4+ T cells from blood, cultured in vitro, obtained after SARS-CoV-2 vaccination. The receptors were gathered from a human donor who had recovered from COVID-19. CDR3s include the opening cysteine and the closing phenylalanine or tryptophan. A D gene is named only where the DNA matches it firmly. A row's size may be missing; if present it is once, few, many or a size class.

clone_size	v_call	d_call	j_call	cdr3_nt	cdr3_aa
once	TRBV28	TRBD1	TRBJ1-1	TGTGCCAGCAGGCTCCAGGGGGCGGGTGAAGCTTTCTTT	CASRLQGAGEAFF
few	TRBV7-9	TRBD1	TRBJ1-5	TGTGCCAGCACCCAGGGAGGGACAGATCAGCCCCAGCATTTT	CASTQGGTDQPQHF
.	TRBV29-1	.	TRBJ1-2	TGCAGCGTTGAAGATCCAGGGAATAACTATGGCTACACCTTC	CSVEDPGNNYGYTF
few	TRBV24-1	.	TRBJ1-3	TGTGCCACCAGTGGCGGCAGGGCGGCTGGAAACACCATATATTTT	CATSGGRAAGNTIYF
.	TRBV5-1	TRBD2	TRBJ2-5	TGCGCCAGCAGCGGTTCTTTAGCGGGCGTACAAAAGACCCAGTACTTC	CASSGSLAGVQKTQYF
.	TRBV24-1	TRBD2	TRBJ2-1	TGTGCCACCAGTGGCACGGCCGGGAGGGCGGATGAGCAGTTCTTC	CATSGTAGRADEQFF
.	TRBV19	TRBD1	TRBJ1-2	TGTGCCAGTAGTATAGACGGGACAGGAAACTATGGCTACACCTTC	CASSIDGTGNYGYTF
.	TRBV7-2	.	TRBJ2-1	TGTGCCAGCAGCTTAGTAGCGGCCTCCTACAATGAGCAGTTCTTC	CASSLVAASYNEQFF
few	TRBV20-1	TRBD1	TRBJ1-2	TGCAGTGCTCGGACAGGTGTCAGCTATGGCTACACCTTC	CSARTGVSYGYTF
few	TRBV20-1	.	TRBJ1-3	TGCAGTGCTTCACCCCCGGGGGGGCAACCTGGAAACACCATATATTTT	CSASPPGGQPGNTIYF
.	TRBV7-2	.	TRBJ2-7	TGTGCCAGCAGCTTATTAGGGGTCGGCGAGCAGTACTTC	CASSLLGVGEQYF
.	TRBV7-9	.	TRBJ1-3	TGTGCCAGCAGCTTGGCCAGCTCTGGAAACACCATATATTTT	CASSLASSGNTIYF
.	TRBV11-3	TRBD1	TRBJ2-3	TGTGCCAGCAGCCCCGGGACAGCTCACTCTAGCTCAGATACGCAGTATTTT	CASSPGTAHSSSDTQYF
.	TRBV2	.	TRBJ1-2	TGTGCCAGCGTTTATTCCCGCGACTATGGCTACACCTTC	CASVYSRDYGYTF
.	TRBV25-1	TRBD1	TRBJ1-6	TGTGCCAGCAGCCAGGCCGGGACAGGGGAAAATTCACCCCTCCACTTT	CASSQAGTGENSPLHF
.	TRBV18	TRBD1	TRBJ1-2	TGTGCCAGCTCACCAGGACAGGGCGCTAACTATGGCTACACCTTC	CASSPGQGANYGYTF
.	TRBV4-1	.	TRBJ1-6	TGCGCCAGCAGCCGAGAGAGGCTGGACGGAGCCTATAATTCACCCCTCCACTTT	CASSRERLDGAYNSPLHF
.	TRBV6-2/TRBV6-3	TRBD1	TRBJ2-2	TGTGCCAGCAGCTGGGGACAGATAAACACCGGGGAGCTGTTTTTT	CASSWGQINTGELFF
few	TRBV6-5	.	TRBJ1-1	TGTGCCAGCAGTTACGGAGGGGGAGTGAACACTGAAGCTTTCTTT	CASSYGGGVNTEAFF
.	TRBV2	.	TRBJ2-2	TGTGCCAGCAGCCCCCAAGGGACCGGGGAGCTGTTTTTT	CASSPQGTGELFF
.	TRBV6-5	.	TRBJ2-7	TGTGCCAGCAGTTACTCGATCCAGAGGTCCGAGCAGTACTTC	CASSYSIQRSEQYF
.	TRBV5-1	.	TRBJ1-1	TGCGCCAGCAGCCGGGGACGGGTGAACACTGAAGCTTTCTTT	CASSRGRVNTEAFF
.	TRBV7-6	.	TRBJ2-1	TGTGCCAGCAGCCGAACTAGTTACAATGAGCAGTTCTTC	CASSRTSYNEQFF
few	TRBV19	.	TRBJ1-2	TGTGCCAGTAGTATAGACTCTAACTATGGCTACACCTTC	CASSIDSNYGYTF
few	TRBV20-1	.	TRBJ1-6	TGCAGTGCTAGAGGCCAGGCGCCGAGTTATTCACCCCTCCACTTT	CSARGQAPSYSPLHF
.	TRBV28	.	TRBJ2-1	TGTGCCAGCATTGGGGGGAATGAGCAGTTCTTC	CASIGGNEQFF
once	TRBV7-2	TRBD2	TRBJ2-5	TGTGCCAGCAGCTTCCCCACCCTAGCGGGGGGCCGTGGTGGGCAAGAGACCCAGTACTTC	CASSFPTLAGGRGGQETQYF
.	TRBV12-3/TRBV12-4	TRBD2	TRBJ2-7	TGTGCCAGCAGCCCTAGGACTAGCGGGGACTACGAGCAGTACTTC	CASSPRTSGDYEQYF
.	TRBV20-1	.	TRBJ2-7	TGCAGTGCTAGAGACAGCTACGAGCAGTACTTC	CSARDSYEQYF
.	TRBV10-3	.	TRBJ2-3	TGTGCCATCAGTCCGAACAGGGAAAGCACAGATACGCAGTATTTT	CAISPNRESTDTQYF
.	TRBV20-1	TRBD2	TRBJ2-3	TGCAGTGCTAGATCCCCGGGAGGGTGGGGAGATACGCAGTATTTT	CSARSPGGWGDTQYF
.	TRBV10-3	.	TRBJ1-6	TGTGCCATCAGTGCGAAGGGGGTAATTAATTCACCCCTCCACTTT	CAISAKGVINSPLHF
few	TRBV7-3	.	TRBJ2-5	TGTGCCAGCAGCCCAAATGGGGGAACCGAGACCCAGTACTTC	CASSPNGGTETQYF
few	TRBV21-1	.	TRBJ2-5	TGTGCCAGCAGCAAAGGCAGGAGACAGGGGGAAGAGACCCAGTACTTC	CASSKGRRQGEETQYF
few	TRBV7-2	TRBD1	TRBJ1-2	TGTGCCAGCAGCTTAGCGCCACAGGGGGCCCTCAACTATGGCTACACCTTC	CASSLAPQGALNYGYTF
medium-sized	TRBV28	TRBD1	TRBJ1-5	TGTGCCAGCAGTTCGGACGCCGGGACAGGAGCGGGGCAGCCCCAGCATTTT	CASSSDAGTGAGQPQHF
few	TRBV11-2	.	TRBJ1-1	TGTGCCAGCACCAAAAGAGGGAACACTGAAGCTTTCTTT	CASTKRGNTEAFF
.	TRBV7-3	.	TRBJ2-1	TGTGCCAGCAGCCCGGACAGCGGCCCAGGACACAATGAGCAGTTCTTC	CASSPDSGPGHNEQFF
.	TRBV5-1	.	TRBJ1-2	TGCGCCAGCAGCCCTTCAACAGGGTGGGACGGCTACACCTTC	CASSPSTGWDGYTF